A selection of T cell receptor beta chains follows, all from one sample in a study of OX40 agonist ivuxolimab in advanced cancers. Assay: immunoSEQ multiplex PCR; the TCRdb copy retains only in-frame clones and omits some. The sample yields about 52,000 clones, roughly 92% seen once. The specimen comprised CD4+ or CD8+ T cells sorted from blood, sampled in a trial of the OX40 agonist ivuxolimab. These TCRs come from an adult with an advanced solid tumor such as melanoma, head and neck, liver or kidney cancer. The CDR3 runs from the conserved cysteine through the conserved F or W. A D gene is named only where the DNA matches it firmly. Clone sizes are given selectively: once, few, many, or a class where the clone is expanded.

CASSLGPDEAFF	TGTGCCAGCAGCTTGGGTCCAGATGAAGCTTTCTTT	-	TRBV7-9	TRBJ1-1	-
CASSSGTPYEQYF	TGCGCCAGCAGCTCCGGGACACCCTACGAGCAGTACTTC	-	TRBV5-1	TRBJ2-7	-
CASSQPGTGGVTEAFF	TGTGCCAGCAGCCAACCTGGGACAGGGGGCGTAACTGAAGCTTTCTTT	-	TRBV4-2	TRBJ1-1	TRBD1
CASSFRGPMYQETQYF	TGTGCCAGCAGTTTCAGGGGGCCCATGTACCAAGAGACCCAGTACTTC	-	TRBV27	TRBJ2-5	TRBD1
CASSGQQGTNEKLFF	TGTGCCAGCAGTGGCCAACAGGGAACTAATGAAAAACTGTTTTTT	-	TRBV2	TRBJ1-4	-
CASSLGAYRSSYEQYF	TGTGCCAGCAGCTTAGGAGCCTACAGAAGCTCCTACGAGCAGTACTTC	-	TRBV7-2	TRBJ2-7	-
CSVGGSTDTQYF	TGCAGCGTCGGGGGATCCACAGATACGCAGTATTTT	-	TRBV29-1	TRBJ2-3	-
CASSFRTSGPSYEQYF	TGTGCCAGCAGTTTCCGGACTAGCGGTCCTTCCTACGAGCAGTACTTC	once	TRBV28	TRBJ2-7	TRBD2
CASSQVTPMAGQETQYF	TGTGCCAGCAGCCAAGTGACCCCTATGGCTGGTCAAGAGACCCAGTACTTC	-	TRBV14	TRBJ2-5	-
CASSSPIRVAGNEQFF	TGTGCCAGCAGTTCCCCTATCAGGGTGGCTGGGAATGAGCAGTTCTTC	-	TRBV28	TRBJ2-1	-
CASSPRQGLQETQYF	TGTGCCAGCAGCCCTAGACAGGGCCTTCAAGAGACCCAGTACTTC	-	TRBV7-8	TRBJ2-5	TRBD1
CASSALPIGAGGVTGELFF	TGTGCCAGCAGCGCCCTACCCATCGGGGCGGGAGGGGTCACCGGGGAGCTGTTTTTT	-	TRBV11-2	TRBJ2-2	TRBD2
CASSASPGTANYGYTF	TGTGCCAGCAGCGCCTCCCCGGGGACAGCTAACTATGGCTACACCTTC	-	TRBV9	TRBJ1-2	TRBD1
CASMQGAGANVLTF	TGTGCCAGCATGCAGGGTGCTGGGGCCAACGTCCTGACTTTC	-	TRBV2	TRBJ2-6	-
CSVAGLAGGSGTDTQYF	TGCAGCGTGGCTGGTCTAGCGGGGGGATCTGGTACAGATACGCAGTATTTT	-	TRBV29-1	TRBJ2-3	TRBD2